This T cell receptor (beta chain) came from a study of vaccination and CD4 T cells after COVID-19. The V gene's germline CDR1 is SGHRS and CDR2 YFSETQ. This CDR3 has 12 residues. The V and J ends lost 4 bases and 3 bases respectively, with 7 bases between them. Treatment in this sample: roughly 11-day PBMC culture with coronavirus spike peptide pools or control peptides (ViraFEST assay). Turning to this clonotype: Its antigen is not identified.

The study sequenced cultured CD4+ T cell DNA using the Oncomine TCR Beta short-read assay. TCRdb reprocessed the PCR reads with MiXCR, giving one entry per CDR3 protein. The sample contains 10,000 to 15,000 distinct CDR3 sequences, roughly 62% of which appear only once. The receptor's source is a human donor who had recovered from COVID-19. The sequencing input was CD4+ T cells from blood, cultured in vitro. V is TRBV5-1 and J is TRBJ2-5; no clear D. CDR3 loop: CASSQTEETQYF. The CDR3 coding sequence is TGCGCCAGCAGCCAAACTGAAGAGACCCAGTACTTC.